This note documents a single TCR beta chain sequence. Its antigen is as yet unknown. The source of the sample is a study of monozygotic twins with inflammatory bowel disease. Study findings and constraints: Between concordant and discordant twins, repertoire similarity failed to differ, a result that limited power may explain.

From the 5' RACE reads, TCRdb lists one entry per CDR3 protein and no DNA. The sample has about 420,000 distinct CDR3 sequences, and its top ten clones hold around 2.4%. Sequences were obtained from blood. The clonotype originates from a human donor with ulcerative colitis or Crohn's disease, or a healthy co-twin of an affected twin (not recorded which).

CDR3 loop: CASRSGTTYNEQFF. The rearrangement uses TRBV6-6 and TRBJ2-1; TCRdb's D gene call, TRBD1, goes unchecked for lack of DNA. Germline lookup yields CDR1 MNHNY and CDR2 SVGAGI (reference sequence). There are 14 residues in the CDR3.